This note documents a single T cell receptor (beta chain) sequence. Reverse transcription of about 0.5 to 1 ug RNA was carried out with random hexamers. TCRdb reanalysed the immunoSEQ multiplex PCR reads using MiXCR and keeps one entry per CDR3 protein. The profile shows around 100,000 distinct CDR3 sequences, 95% of them singletons. These data come from a study of CD8 T cells in Susac syndrome. The source is a human donor with Susac syndrome. The sequencing input was CD8+ T cells from PBMCs.

CDR3 protein: CASKGGLAFSYEQYF. The CDR3 nucleotides read TGCGCCAGCAAGGGAGGACTAGCGTTTTCCTACGAGCAGTACTTC. The chain employs TRBV5-1 and TRBJ2-7, with 9 bases fitting TRBD2. Germline lookup yields CDR1 SGHRS and CDR2 YFSETQ. This CDR3 is 15 amino acids long. Unmatched junction bases numbered 8, after V lost 6 bases and J lost 1 base.